This TCR beta chain was captured by sequencing in a study of long-term antiretroviral therapy in people with HIV. Points from the study as a whole: HIV repertoires showed narrower CDR3 length ranges than controls.

Of note for this clone: No antigen is known for it.

At the survey level, the v3.0 immunoSEQ assay was run. This table comes from immunoSEQ multiplex PCR, and its TCRdb copy is limited to in-frame clones, with some not included. The table shows about 25,000 clones, with around 82% occurring only once. Researchers secured at least one pre-ART and at least two post-ART PBMC samples from each donor. Every one of the participants with HIV received treatment in the United States. This receptor was taken from a young man with HIV. This specimen consisted of unsorted PBMCs, obtained 3 years after starting antiretroviral therapy.

The CDR3 is CASSPAGEGSPLHF. The CDR3 region has the DNA TGTGCCAGCTCACCGGCAGGGGAGGGTTCACCCCTCCACTTT. The J gene is TRBJ1-6, the V gene TRBV18; weak D call: TRBD1 (6 bases). The CDR3 is made up of 14 amino acids. V was cut by 3 bases and J by 9 bases, with 12 bases left in between. Germline V gene data show CDR1 as KGHSH and CDR2 as LQKENI.